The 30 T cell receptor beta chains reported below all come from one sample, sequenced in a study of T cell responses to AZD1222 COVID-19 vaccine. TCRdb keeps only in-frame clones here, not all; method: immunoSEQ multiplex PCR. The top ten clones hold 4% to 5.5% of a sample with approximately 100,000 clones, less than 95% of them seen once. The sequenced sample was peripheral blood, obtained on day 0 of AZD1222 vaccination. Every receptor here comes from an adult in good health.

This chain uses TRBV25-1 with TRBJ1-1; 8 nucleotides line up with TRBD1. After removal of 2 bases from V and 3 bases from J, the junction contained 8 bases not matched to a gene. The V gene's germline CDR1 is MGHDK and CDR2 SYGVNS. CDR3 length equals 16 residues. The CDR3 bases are TGTGCCAGCAGTGAAAGGGGCAGGGGGCTGTACACTGAAGCTTTCTTT. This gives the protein CASSERGRGLYTEAFF.

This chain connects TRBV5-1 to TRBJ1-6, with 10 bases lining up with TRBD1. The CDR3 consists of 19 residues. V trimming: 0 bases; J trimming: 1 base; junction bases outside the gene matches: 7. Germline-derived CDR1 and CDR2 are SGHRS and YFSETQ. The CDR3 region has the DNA TGCGCCAGCAGCTTGGGTGCGACAGGGGGCTTGTCCTATAATTCACCCCTCCACTTT. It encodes CASSLGATGGLSYNSPLHF.

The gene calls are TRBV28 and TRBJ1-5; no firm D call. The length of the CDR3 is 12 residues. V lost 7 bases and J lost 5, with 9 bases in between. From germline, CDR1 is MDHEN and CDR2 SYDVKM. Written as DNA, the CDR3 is TGTGCCAGCACGGGTCGGTATCAGCCCCAGCATTTT. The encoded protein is CASTGRYQPQHF. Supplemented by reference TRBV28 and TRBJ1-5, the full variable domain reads DVKVTQSSRYLVKRTGEKVFLECVQDMDHENMFWYRQDPGLGLRLIYFSYDVKMKEKGDIPEGYSVSREKKERFSLILESASTNQTSMYLCASTGRYQPQHFGDGTRLSIL.

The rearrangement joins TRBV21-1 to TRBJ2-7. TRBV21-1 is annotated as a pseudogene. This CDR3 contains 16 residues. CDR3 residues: CASSKLGRSSLYEQYF. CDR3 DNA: TGTGCCAGCAGCAAACTCGGCCGGTCCTCCCTTTACGAGCAGTACTTC.

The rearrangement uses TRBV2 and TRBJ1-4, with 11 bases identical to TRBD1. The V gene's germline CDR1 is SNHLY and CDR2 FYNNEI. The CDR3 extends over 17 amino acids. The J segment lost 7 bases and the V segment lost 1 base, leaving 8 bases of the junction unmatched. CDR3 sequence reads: CASSEGPLGQGAEKLFF. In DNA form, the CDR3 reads TGTGCCAGCAGTGAAGGTCCTCTCGGACAGGGGGCTGAAAAACTGTTTTTT.

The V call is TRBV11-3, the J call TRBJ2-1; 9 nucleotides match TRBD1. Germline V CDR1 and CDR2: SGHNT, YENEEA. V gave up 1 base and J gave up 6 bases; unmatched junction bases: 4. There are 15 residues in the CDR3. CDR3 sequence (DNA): TGTGCCAGCAGCTTAGGGGGGACAGGGATCAATGAGCAGTTCTTC. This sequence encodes CASSLGGTGINEQFF.

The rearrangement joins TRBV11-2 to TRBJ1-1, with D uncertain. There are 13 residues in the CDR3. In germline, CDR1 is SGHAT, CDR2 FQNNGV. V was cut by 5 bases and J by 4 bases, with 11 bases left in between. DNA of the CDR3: TGTGCCAGCAGCATTCAAGGAAGCACTGAAGCTTTCTTT. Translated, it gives CASSIQGSTEAFF.

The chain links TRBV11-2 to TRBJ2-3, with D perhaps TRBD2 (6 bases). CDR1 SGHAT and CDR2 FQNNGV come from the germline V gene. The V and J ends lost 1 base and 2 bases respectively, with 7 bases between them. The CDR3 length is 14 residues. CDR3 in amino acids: CASSLGTNTDTQYF. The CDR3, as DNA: TGTGCCAGCAGCTTAGGGACTAACACAGATACGCAGTATTTT.

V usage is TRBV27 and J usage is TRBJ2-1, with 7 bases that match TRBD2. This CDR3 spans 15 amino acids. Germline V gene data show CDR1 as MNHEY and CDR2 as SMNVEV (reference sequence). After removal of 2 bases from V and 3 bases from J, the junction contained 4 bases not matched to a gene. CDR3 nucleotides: TGTGCCAGCAGTTTAGCGGGGGTCCTCTACAATGAGCAGTTCTTC. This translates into CASSLAGVLYNEQFF.

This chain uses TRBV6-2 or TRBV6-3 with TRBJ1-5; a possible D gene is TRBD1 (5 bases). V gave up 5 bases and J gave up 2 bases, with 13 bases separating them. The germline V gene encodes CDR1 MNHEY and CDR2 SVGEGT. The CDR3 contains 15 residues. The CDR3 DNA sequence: TGTGCCAGCAGTGCTTATGGGGGGGGCAATCAGCCCCAGCATTTT. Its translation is CASSAYGGGNQPQHF.

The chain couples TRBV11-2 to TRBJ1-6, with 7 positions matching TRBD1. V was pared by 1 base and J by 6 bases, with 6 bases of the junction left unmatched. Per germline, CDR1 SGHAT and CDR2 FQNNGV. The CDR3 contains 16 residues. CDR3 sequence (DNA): TGTGCCAGCAGCTTAGTCCCGGGACAGCTTAATTCACCCCTCCACTTT. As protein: CASSLVPGQLNSPLHF.

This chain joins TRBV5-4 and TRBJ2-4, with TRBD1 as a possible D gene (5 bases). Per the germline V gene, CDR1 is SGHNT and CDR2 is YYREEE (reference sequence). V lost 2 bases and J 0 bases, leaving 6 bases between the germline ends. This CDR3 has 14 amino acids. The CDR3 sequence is CASSFQGAKNIQYF. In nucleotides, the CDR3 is TGTGCCAGCAGCTTTCAGGGAGCCAAAAACATTCAGTACTTC.

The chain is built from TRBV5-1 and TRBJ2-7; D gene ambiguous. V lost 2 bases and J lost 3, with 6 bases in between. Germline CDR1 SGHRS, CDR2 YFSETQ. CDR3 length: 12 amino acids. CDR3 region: CASSFTGYEQYF. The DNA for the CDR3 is TGCGCCAGCAGCTTTACGGGCTACGAGCAGTACTTC.

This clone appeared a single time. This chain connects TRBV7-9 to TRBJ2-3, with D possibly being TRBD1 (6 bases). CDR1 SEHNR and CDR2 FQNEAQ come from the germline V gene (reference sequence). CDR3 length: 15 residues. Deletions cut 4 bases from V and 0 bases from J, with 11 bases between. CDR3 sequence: CASSSQGASTDTQYF. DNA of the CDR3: TGTGCCAGCAGCTCACAGGGCGCTAGCACAGATACGCAGTATTTT.

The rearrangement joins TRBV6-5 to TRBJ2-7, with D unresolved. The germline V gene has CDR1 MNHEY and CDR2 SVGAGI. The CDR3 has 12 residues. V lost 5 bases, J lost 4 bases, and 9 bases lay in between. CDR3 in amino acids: CASSPGLYEQYF. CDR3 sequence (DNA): TGTGCCAGCAGTCCTGGGCTGTACGAGCAGTACTTC.

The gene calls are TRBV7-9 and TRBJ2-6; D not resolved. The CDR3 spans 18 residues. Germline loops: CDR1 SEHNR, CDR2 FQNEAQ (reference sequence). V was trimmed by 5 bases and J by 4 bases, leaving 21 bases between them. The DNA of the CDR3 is TGTGCCAGCAGCCCTCTTTGGGTGTTAAGATCAGGGGCCAACGTCCTGACTTTC. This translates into CASSPLWVLRSGANVLTF. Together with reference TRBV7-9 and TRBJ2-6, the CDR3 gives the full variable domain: DTGVSQNPRHKITKRGQNVTFRCDPISEHNRLYWYRQTLGQGPEFLTYFQNEAQLEKSRLLSDRFSAERPKGSFSTLEIQRTEQGDSAMYLCASSPLWVLRSGANVLTFGAGSRLTVL.

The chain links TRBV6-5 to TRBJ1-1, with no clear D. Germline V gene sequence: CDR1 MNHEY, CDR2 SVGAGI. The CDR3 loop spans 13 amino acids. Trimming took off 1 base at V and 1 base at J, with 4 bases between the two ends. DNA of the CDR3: TGTGCCAGCAGTTACTGGGGGAACACTGAAGCTTTCTTT. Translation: CASSYWGNTEAFF.

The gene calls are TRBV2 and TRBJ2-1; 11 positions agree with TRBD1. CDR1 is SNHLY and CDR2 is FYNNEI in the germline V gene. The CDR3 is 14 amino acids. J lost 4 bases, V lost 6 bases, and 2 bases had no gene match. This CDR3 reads CASSRDRGYNEQFF. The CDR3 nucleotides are TGTGCCAGCAGCCGGGACAGGGGGTACAATGAGCAGTTCTTC.

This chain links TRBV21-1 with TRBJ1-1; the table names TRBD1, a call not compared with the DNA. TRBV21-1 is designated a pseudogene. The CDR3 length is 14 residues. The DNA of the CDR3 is TGTGCCAGCAGCAAAGGGCACAGGGCAAGGGAAGCTTTCTTT. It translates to CASSKGHRAREAFF.

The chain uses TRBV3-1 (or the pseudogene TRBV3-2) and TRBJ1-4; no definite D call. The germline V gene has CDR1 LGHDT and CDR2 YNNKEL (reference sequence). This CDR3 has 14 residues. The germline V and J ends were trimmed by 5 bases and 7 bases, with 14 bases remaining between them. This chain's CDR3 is CASSTRTGTEKLFF. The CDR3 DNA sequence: TGTGCCAGCAGCACTCGGACGGGAACTGAAAAACTGTTTTTT.

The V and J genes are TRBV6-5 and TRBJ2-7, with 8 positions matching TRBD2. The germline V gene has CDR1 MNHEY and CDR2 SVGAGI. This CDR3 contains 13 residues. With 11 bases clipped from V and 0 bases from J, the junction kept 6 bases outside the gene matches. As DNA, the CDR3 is TGTGCCGCCCGGGGGGGAAGCTCCTACGAGCAGTACTTC. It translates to CAARGGSSYEQYF.

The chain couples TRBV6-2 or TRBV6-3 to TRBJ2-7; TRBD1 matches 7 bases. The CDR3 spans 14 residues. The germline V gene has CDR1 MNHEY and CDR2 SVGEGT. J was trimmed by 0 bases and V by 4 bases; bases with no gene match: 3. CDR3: CASSFGQDSYEQYF. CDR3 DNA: TGTGCCAGCAGTTTCGGACAGGACTCCTACGAGCAGTACTTC.

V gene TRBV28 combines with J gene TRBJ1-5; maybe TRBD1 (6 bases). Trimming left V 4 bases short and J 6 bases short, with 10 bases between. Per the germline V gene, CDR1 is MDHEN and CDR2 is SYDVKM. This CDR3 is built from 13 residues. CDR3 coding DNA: TGTGCCAGCAGTTGGGGGCCAGGTCAGCCCCAGCATTTT. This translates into CASSWGPGQPQHF.

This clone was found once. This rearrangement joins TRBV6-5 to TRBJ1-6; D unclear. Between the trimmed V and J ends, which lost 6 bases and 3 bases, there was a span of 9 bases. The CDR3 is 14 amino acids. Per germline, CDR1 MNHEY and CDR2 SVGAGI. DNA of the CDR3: TGTGCCAGCAGAGTCCTAAACTATAATTCACCCCTCCACTTT. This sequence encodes CASRVLNYNSPLHF.

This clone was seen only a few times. CDR3 DNA: TGTGCCTGGAAGCCTGGCCACTATAATTCACCCCTCCACTTT. Protein sequence: CAWKPGHYNSPLHF. J is TRBJ1-6 and V is TRBV30; no firm D call. Germline assignment: CDR1 GTSNPN and CDR2 SVGIG (reference sequence). Trimming pared 4 bases from V and 3 bases from J, leaving 10 bases between. The CDR3 runs to 14 residues. Supplemented by reference TRBV30 and TRBJ1-6, the full variable domain reads SQTIHQWPATLVQPVGSPLSLECTVEGTSNPNLYWYRQAAGRGLQLLFYSVGIGQISSEVPQNLSASRPQDRQFILSSKKLLLSDSGFYLCAWKPGHYNSPLHFGNGTRLTVT.

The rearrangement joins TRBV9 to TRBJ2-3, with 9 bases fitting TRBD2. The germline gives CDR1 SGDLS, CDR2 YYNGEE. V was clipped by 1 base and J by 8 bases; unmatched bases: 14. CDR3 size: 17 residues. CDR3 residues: CASSVYSSGGTAPTQYF. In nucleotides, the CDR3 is TGTGCCAGCAGCGTATATAGTAGCGGGGGAACAGCCCCTACGCAGTATTTT.

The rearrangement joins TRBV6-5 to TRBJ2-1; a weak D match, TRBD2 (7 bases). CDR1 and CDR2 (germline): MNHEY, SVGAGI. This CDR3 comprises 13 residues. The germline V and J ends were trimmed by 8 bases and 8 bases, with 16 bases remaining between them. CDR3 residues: CASLGGGAHEQFF. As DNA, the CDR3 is TGTGCCAGCCTAGGTGGGGGGGCCCATGAGCAGTTCTTC.

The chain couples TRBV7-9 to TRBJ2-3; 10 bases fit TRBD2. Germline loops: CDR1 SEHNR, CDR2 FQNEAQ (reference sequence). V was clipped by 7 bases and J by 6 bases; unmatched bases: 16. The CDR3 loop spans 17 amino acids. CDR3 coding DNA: TGTGCCAGCAACCCCCCGCTAGCGGGGGCGACCCTGGATACGCAGTATTTT. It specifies CASNPPLAGATLDTQYF. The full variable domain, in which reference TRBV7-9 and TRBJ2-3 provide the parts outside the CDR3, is DTGVSQNPRHKITKRGQNVTFRCDPISEHNRLYWYRQTLGQGPEFLTYFQNEAQLEKSRLLSDRFSAERPKGSFSTLEIQRTEQGDSAMYLCASNPPLAGATLDTQYFGPGTRLTVL.

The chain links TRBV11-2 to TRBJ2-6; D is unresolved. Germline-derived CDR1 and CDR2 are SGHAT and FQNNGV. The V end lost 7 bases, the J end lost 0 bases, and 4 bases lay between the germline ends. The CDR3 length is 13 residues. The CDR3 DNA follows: TGTGCCAGCACAAGCTCTGGGGCCAACGTCCTGACTTTC. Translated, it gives CASTSSGANVLTF.

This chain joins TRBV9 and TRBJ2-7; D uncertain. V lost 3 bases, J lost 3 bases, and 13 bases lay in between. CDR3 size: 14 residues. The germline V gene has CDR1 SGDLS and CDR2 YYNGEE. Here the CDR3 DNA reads TGTGCCAGCAGCGCTGGGTTGTCTGGCTACGAGCAGTACTTC. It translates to CASSAGLSGYEQYF.